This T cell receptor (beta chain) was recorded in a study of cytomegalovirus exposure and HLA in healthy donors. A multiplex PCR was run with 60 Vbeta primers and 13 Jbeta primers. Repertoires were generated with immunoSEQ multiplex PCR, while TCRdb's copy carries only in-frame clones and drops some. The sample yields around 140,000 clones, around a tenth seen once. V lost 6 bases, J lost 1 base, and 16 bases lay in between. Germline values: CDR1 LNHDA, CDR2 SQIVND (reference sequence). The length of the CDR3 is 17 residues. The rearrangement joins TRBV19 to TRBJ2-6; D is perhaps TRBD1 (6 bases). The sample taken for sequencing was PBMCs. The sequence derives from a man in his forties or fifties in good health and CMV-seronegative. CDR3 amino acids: CASRQGVPRSGANVLTF. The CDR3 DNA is TGTGCCAGTAGACAGGGTGTCCCTAGGTCTGGGGCCAACGTCCTGACTTTC.